A single sample gave rise to the 26 T cell receptor beta chains below, sequenced in a study of T cells in Graves' hyperthyroidism and ophthalmopathy. The source material, RNA transcripts, was used to amplify TCR beta CDR3 regions. With the HTBI primer set, the TCR CDR3 went through a first round of RT-PCR. TCRdb re-derived calls from the multiplex PCR reads in MiXCR, one entry per CDR3 protein. The data contain fewer than 750,000 distinct CDR3 sequences, 14% to 15% of them singletons. The material sequenced was blood. These receptors originate from a middle-aged woman with Graves' ophthalmopathy.

This chain joins TRBV2 and TRBJ2-5; no definite D call. The V end was cut by 7 bases, the J end by 3 bases, with 9 bases between. Germline V lookup: CDR1 SNHLY, CDR2 FYNNEI. The CDR3 sequence is 12 residues long. CDR3 sequence: CASMGRKETQYF. CDR3 bases: TGTGCCAGCATGGGCAGAAAAGAGACCCAGTACTTC. Supplemented by reference TRBV2 and TRBJ2-5, the full variable domain reads EPEVTQTPSHQVTQMGQEVILRCVPISNHLYFYWYRQILGQKVEFLVSFYNNEISEKSEIFDDQFSVERPDGSNFTLKIRSTKLEDSAMYFCASMGRKETQYFGPGTRLLVL.

This clonotype appeared a few times. One base away lies a much larger clone, so this may be a sequencing read error. This chain links TRBV11-3 with TRBJ2-2; the match to TRBD1 covers 7 bases. Germline lookup yields CDR1 SGHNT and CDR2 YENEEA. The CDR3 covers 13 residues. The CDR3 nucleotides read TGTGCCAGCAGTCGACAGGGTAACGGGGAGCCGTTTTTT. Its translation is CASSRQGNGEPFF.

In its sample, this clonotype was seen many times. V usage is TRBV19 and J usage is TRBJ1-2; D remains unclear. The CDR3 sequence is 13 residues long. V was trimmed by 8 bases and J by 3 bases, leaving 13 bases between them. Germline V gene lookup returns CDR1 LNHDA and CDR2 SQIVND (reference sequence). The CDR3 reads CASRNTWDYGYTF. The DNA of the CDR3 is TGTGCCAGTCGCAACACCTGGGACTATGGCTACACCTTC.

The chain joins TRBV12-3 or TRBV12-4 to TRBJ1-5, with TRBD1 identical over 7 bases. CDR3 length: 15 amino acids. Unmatched junction bases numbered 10, after V lost 6 bases and J lost 5 bases. CDR3 nucleotide sequence: TGTGCCAGCAGCCAACTAACAGGGGCGGATCAGCCCCAGCATTTT. Amino acid sequence: CASSQLTGADQPQHF.

This clonotype came up many times. CDR3 sequence reads: CASSYQTGGQETQYF. CDR3 DNA: TGTGCCAGCAGTTACCAGACAGGTGGCCAAGAGACCCAGTACTTC. The rearrangement joins TRBV6-5 to TRBJ2-5; tentatively, D is TRBD1 (6 bases). Germline lookup yields CDR1 MNHEY and CDR2 SVGAGI. With 2 bases removed from V and 1 base from J, the gap between germline ends came to 11 bases. CDR3 size: 15 residues.

This clonotype has a count of ten or more. This rearrangement joins TRBV28 to TRBJ2-7; D is unresolved. The CDR3 has 15 residues. Per the germline V gene, CDR1 is MDHEN and CDR2 is SYDVKM. Trimming removed 5 bases from V and 6 bases from J, with 20 bases in between. CDR3 protein: CASSPGGSLASEQYF. Written as DNA, the CDR3 is TGTGCCAGCAGTCCGGGCGGAAGCCTGGCCTCCGAGCAGTACTTC.

This clonotype has ten or more counts. The chain links TRBV2 to TRBJ2-1; no clear D gene. This CDR3 spans 13 amino acids. With 0 bases removed from V and 4 bases from J, the gap between germline ends came to 4 bases. From germline, CDR1 is SNHLY and CDR2 FYNNEI. CDR3 loop: CASSEALYNEQFF. CDR3 DNA: TGTGCCAGCAGTGAAGCGCTTTACAATGAGCAGTTCTTC. The variable domain in full, completed from reference TRBV2 and TRBJ2-1, reads EPEVTQTPSHQVTQMGQEVILRCVPISNHLYFYWYRQILGQKVEFLVSFYNNEISEKSEIFDDQFSVERPDGSNFTLKIRSTKLEDSAMYFCASSEALYNEQFFGPGTRLTVL.

This clonotype appeared many times. The rearrangement joins TRBV28 to TRBJ2-2; no clear D gene. This CDR3 has 12 residues. The V end lost 9 bases, the J end lost 4 bases, and 9 bases lay between the germline ends. CDR1 is MDHEN and CDR2 is SYDVKM in the germline V gene. CDR3 amino acids: CASPGPTGELFF. CDR3 nucleotide sequence: TGTGCCAGTCCAGGACCCACCGGGGAGCTGTTTTTT.

This clonotype was detected ten times or more. The chain recombines TRBV6-6 with TRBJ1-2; D may be TRBD1 (5 bases). The CDR3 runs to 15 residues. Trimming pared 6 bases from V and 6 bases from J, leaving 20 bases between. The germline V gene encodes CDR1 MNHNY and CDR2 SVGAGI (reference sequence). Here the CDR3 DNA reads TGTGCCAGCAGATTCAGACCCGGGACTGATAATGGCTACACCTTC. This codes for CASRFRPGTDNGYTF.

This clonotype was seen repeatedly, ten times or more. The rearrangement uses TRBV28 and TRBJ1-3; 9 nucleotides line up with TRBD1. The CDR3 totals 15 residues. CDR1 is MDHEN and CDR2 is SYDVKM in the germline V gene. The V gene end was trimmed by 6 bases and the J gene end by 3 bases; junction bases not matched to a gene: 6. CDR3 in DNA: TGTGCCAGCAGCCTCGGACAGGGGTATGGAAACACCATATATTTT. It codes for CASSLGQGYGNTIYF.

The chain links TRBV5-1 to TRBJ2-7; D call uncertain. Trimming cost V 2 bases and J 0 bases, with 12 bases left between them. CDR3 size: 15 residues. Germline V CDR1 and CDR2: SGHRS, YFSETQ. The CDR3 sequence is CASSFGPTTSYEQYF. The CDR3 region has the DNA TGCGCCAGCAGCTTTGGACCGACCACCTCCTACGAGCAGTACTTC.

In its sample, this clonotype was seen a few times. The chain is built from TRBV30 and TRBJ2-7; D gene ambiguous. Per the germline V gene, CDR1 is GTSNPN and CDR2 is SVGIG (reference sequence). The CDR3 covers 15 residues. V shed 1 base and J shed 2 bases, with 15 bases lying between them. This CDR3 reads CAWSAASWRTYEQYF. CDR3 DNA: TGTGCCTGGAGTGCCGCCTCCTGGCGGACCTACGAGCAGTACTTC.

This chain uses TRBV6-1 with TRBJ1-2; TRBD1 agrees at 11 bases. The CDR3 has 17 amino acids. Germline V gene data show CDR1 as MNHNS and CDR2 as SASEGT. With 4 bases clipped from V and 2 bases from J, the junction kept 9 bases outside the gene matches. The CDR3 loop is CASSGRDRGGRNYGYTF. CDR3 nucleotides: TGTGCCAGCAGTGGTCGGGACAGGGGGGGCCGGAACTATGGCTACACCTTC.

In DNA form, the CDR3 reads TGCAGTGCTCCCCCAGCAGCTCGGAACACCGGGGAGCTGTTTTTT. Translation gives CSAPPAARNTGELFF. The rearrangement uses TRBV20-1 and TRBJ2-2; D ambiguous. The CDR3 runs 15 residues. The V gene's germline CDR1 is DFQATT and CDR2 SNEGSKA (reference sequence). The V end lost 5 bases, the J end lost 1 base, and 14 bases lay between the germline ends.

This chain uses TRBV6-2 or TRBV6-3 with TRBJ2-5; tentative D call: TRBD1 (5 bases). V shed 7 bases and J shed 1 base, with 7 bases lying between them. This CDR3 is 12 amino acids long. In germline, CDR1 is MNHEY, CDR2 SVGEGT. The DNA for the CDR3 is TGTGCCAGCACGCAGGGCCAAGAGACCCAGTACTTC. Translation gives CASTQGQETQYF.

This clonotype was counted between two and nine times. This chain joins TRBV19 and TRBJ2-4; D call uncertain. Germline loops: CDR1 LNHDA, CDR2 SQIVND (reference sequence). The CDR3 spans 15 residues. The V gene lost 5 bases and the J gene lost 7 bases, with 18 bases spanning the gap. CDR3 region: CASSPLDGRLNIQYF. The CDR3, as DNA: TGTGCCAGTAGTCCTTTGGACGGGCGCTTGAACATTCAGTACTTC.

The rearrangement links TRBV5-1 to TRBJ2-7; 9 positions match TRBD1. Unmatched junction bases numbered 4, after V lost 1 base and J lost 5 bases. The CDR3 has 14 amino acids. Germline V lookup: CDR1 SGHRS, CDR2 YFSETQ. The CDR3: CASSLRDRVDEQYF. The CDR3 DNA reads TGCGCCAGCAGCTTGAGGGACAGGGTTGACGAGCAGTACTTC.

The chain joins TRBV27 to TRBJ2-7; 8 bases agree with TRBD1. The CDR3 sequence is 15 residues long. CDR1 MNHEY and CDR2 SMNVEV come from the germline V gene (reference sequence). V lost 6 bases and J lost 0; bases outside the gene matches: 7. Here the CDR3 DNA reads TGTGCCAGCAGGGGGACCGGGACAGGCTCCTACGAGCAGTACTTC. Its protein is CASRGTGTGSYEQYF.

This clonotype was counted only a few times. The gene calls are TRBV27 and TRBJ2-7; D perhaps matches TRBD1 (5 bases). Germline CDR1 MNHEY, CDR2 SMNVEV (reference sequence). The ends were cut back, 4 bases at V and 3 bases at J, with 10 bases in the middle. The CDR3 length is 13 residues. The CDR3 region has the DNA TGTGCCAGCAGTTATATCGACAGCTACGAGCAGTACTTC. It encodes CASSYIDSYEQYF.

This clonotype was recorded many times. The chain uses TRBV12-3 or TRBV12-4 and TRBJ2-7; 10 bases fit TRBD2. This CDR3 comprises 15 residues. The V and J ends lost 4 bases and 5 bases, in that order; junction bases with no gene match: 8. CDR3 bases: TGTGCCAGCAGTTGGGGTAGCGGGAGGAGAAACGAGCAGTACTTC. It codes for CASSWGSGRRNEQYF.

A few counts support this clonotype. This chain connects TRBV6-1 to TRBJ1-5; 11 positions agree with TRBD1. CDR1 is MNHNS and CDR2 is SASEGT in the germline V gene. Trimming at V came to 4 bases and at J to 5 bases, leaving 4 bases not matched to a gene. The CDR3 spans 15 residues. The CDR3 nucleotides read TGTGCCAGCAGTGGGACAGGGGGCGCTTATCAGCCCCAGCATTTT. This translates into CASSGTGGAYQPQHF.

Only a few counts were recorded for this clonotype. The rearrangement joins TRBV30 to TRBJ2-5, with a possible D match to TRBD1 (5 bases). The germline V gene has CDR1 GTSNPN and CDR2 SVGIG (reference sequence). CDR3 size: 13 residues. The V end was cut by 0 bases, the J end by 5 bases, with 10 bases between. In DNA form, the CDR3 reads TGTGCCTGGAGTGTACAAGGGGTGGAGACCCAGTACTTC. Amino acids: CAWSVQGVETQYF.

In its sample, this clonotype was seen many times. The chain is built from TRBV20-1 and TRBJ2-7; D may correspond to TRBD1 or TRBD2 (5 bases each). The CDR3 covers 11 residues. V lost 1 base and J lost 6, with 7 bases in between. From germline, CDR1 is DFQATT and CDR2 SNEGSKA (reference sequence). This CDR3 reads CSARGDGEQYF. In DNA, the CDR3 is TGCAGTGCTAGAGGGGACGGCGAGCAGTACTTC.

Ten or more counts support this clonotype. Here the CDR3 DNA reads TGTGCGTCCCACGGGACACCCCACTACGAGCAGTACTTC. Encoded protein: CASHGTPHYEQYF. The chain joins TRBV28 to TRBJ2-7; D possibly corresponds to TRBD1 (6 bases). This CDR3 is 13 amino acids long. Germline assignment: CDR1 MDHEN and CDR2 SYDVKM.

This clonotype has at least ten counts. The chain combines TRBV12-3 or TRBV12-4 with TRBJ2-1; D could derive from TRBD1 or TRBD2 (5 bases each). This CDR3 is 13 amino acids long. The V end was cut by 3 bases, the J end by 15 bases, with 18 bases between. Here the CDR3 reads CASSFQLQGETFF. The CDR3 DNA is TGTGCCAGCAGTTTTCAACTCCAGGGAGAGACGTTCTTC.

This clonotype was recorded many times. The chain employs TRBV20-1 and TRBJ2-7; the match to TRBD2 covers 8 bases. The CDR3 is made up of 14 amino acids. Trimming at V came to 1 base and at J to 0 bases, leaving 2 bases not matched to a gene. CDR1 DFQATT and CDR2 SNEGSKA come from the germline V gene (reference sequence). CDR3 loop: CSARGLAISYEQYF. The DNA for the CDR3 is TGCAGTGCTAGAGGACTAGCGATCTCCTACGAGCAGTACTTC.